This T cell receptor (beta chain) was sequenced for a study of blood T cell repertoires in COVID-19. Some clones are missing from TCRdb's copy, which holds only in-frame ones; the method was immunoSEQ multiplex PCR. Found here are about 68,000 clones, roughly 85% of them singletons; the top ten hold 6.5% to 9%. V trimming: 4 bases; J trimming: 4 bases; junction bases outside the gene matches: 16. Looked up from germline, CDR1 is SGHNT and CDR2 is YYREEE (reference sequence). The CDR3 has 17 amino acids. The material sequenced was peripheral blood. The TCR sequence derives from a man aged 25-45 years with acute or convalescent COVID-19. The chain combines TRBV5-4 with TRBJ2-5; the match to TRBD2 covers 7 bases. Here the CDR3 reads CASSPYSGGAKRETQYF. Written as DNA, the CDR3 is TGTGCCAGCAGCCCTTACTCGGGAGGTGCGAAGCGAGAGACCCAGTACTTC. The entire variable domain, with the rest obtained from reference TRBV5-4 and TRBJ2-5, is as follows: ETGVTQSPTHLIKTRGQQVTLRCSSQSGHNTVSWYQQALGQGPQFIFQYYREEENGRGNFPPRFSGLQFPNYSSELNVNALELDDSALYLCASSPYSGGAKRETQYFGPGTRLLVL.